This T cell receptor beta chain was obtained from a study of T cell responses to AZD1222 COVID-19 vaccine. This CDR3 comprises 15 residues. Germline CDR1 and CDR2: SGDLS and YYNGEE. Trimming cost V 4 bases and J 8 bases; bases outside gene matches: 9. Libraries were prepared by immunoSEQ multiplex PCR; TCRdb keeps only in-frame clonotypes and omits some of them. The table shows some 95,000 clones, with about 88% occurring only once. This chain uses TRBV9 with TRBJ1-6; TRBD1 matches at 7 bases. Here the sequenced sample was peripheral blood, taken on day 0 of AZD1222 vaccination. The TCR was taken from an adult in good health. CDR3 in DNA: TGTGCCAGCAGCTTCGGACAGGTTCGCGATTCACCCCTCCACTTT. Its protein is CASSFGQVRDSPLHF. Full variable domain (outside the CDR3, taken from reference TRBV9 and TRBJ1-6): DSGVTQTPKHLITATGQRVTLRCSPRSGDLSVYWYQQSLDQGLQFLIQYYNGEERAKGNILERFSAQQFPDLHSELNLSSLELGDSALYFCASSFGQVRDSPLHFGNGTRLTVT.